This entry is about one T cell receptor beta chain. Its antigen remains unknown. The data stem from a study of graft-versus-host responses after intestinal transplantation. Overall study context: Multivisceral, liver-intestinal, or isolated intestinal transplants were given to recipients. Recipients uniformly received anti-thymocyte globulin induction, followed by tacrolimus and steroids for around 3 years.

Overall study findings and caveats: Ileal or blood samples showed some GvH clones first, and such clones were also found in recipient marrow. Graft-donor T cell macrochimerism in patients accompanied high graft-versus-host to host-versus-graft clonal ratios in allografts.

The CDR3 totals 15 residues. Germline V gene data show CDR1 as SGHRS and CDR2 as YFSETQ. With 4 bases clipped from V and 6 bases from J, the junction kept 9 bases outside the gene matches. Clones were read by immunoSEQ multiplex PCR, and TCRdb kept only the in-frame ones, dropping some. The sample yields about 100,000 clones, about 90% seen once. The specimen comprised unstimulated CD4+ T cells sorted from spleen or lymph node cells, sampled before transplant. The rearrangement links TRBV5-1 to TRBJ2-2, with 7 bases aligning to TRBD2. The receptor comes from a human donor who was the organ donor for an intestinal transplant. The CDR3 loop reads CASSPLLGLAGELFF. CDR3 DNA sequence: TGCGCCAGCAGCCCTTTATTAGGACTAGCCGGGGAGCTGTTTTTT. The whole variable domain, remainder taken from reference TRBV5-1 and TRBJ2-2, is KAGVTQTPRYLIKTRGQQVTLSCSPISGHRSVSWYQQTPGQGLQFLFEYFSETQRNKGNFPGRFSGRQFSNSRSEMNVSTLELGDSALYLCASSPLLGLAGELFFGEGSRLTVL.